This T cell receptor beta chain was profiled in a study of cytotoxic CD8 clonotypes in ibrutinib-treated CLL. The overall study: For this cohort, patients were ten to twelve relapsed/refractory and under 16 treatment-naive, while 17 were IGHV unmutated. Patients attained 25 or so partial and 2 complete responses; at median 68 months, 14 remained remitted while around 12 progressed. Notes on the study in general: Researchers report that baseline clonality outpaced age-matched healthy donors and tracked circulating CD8+ T-cell counts.

Generated by immunoSEQ multiplex PCR, the TCRdb table keeps only in-frame clones and is missing some. This sample has roughly 190,000 clones, with about 72% found just once. Comment on this clone: Its antigen remains unknown.

Sequences were derived from PBMCs, sampled after 24 months of ibrutinib treatment. The TCR comes from a human donor with chronic lymphocytic leukemia.

The CDR3 DNA sequence: TGTGCCAGTACCCCAAGTCCCGGTGTAGGTGGCTACACCTTC. This sequence encodes CASTPSPGVGGYTF. V usage is TRBV19 and J usage is TRBJ1-2; D uncertain. Germline V lookup: CDR1 LNHDA, CDR2 SQIVND (reference sequence). The CDR3 length is 14 residues. V was cut by 7 bases and J by 7 bases, with 19 bases left in between.